Sequencing of this T cell receptor (beta chain) was carried out in a study of glioma-infiltrating T cells after dendritic cell vaccination (dated by TCRdb to the mid-2010s). For the wider study: Of the approximately 15 glioblastoma patients in the cohort, all drawn from Phase I and II dendritic cell vaccination trials, 9 were newly diagnosed and 6 had recurrent disease. Post-vaccination tumor came from repeat resection after recurrence, with roughly five pre/post tumor pairs available. Tumor-infiltrating lymphocyte content was quantified and tumor and blood repertoires were compared in dendritic cell-vaccinated glioblastoma patients by deep sequencing of TCR beta CDR3 regions. Survival after dendritic cell vaccination was correlated with TCR sequencing metrics such as TIL content and the overlap between tumor and blood repertoires. Points the paper makes about the study in general: Higher estimated pretreatment TIL content predicted longer time to progression and overall survival after dendritic cell vaccination. The three-group TCR overlap response model was characterized as speculative, and prospective validation of the model was stated to be required. TCR clonality showed no direct relationship with survival, which suggests that a diverse polyclonal response may be important. The cohort was small and heterogeneous, with few patients having full blood and tumor sets and even fewer initial-recurrent tumor pairs.

TCRB CDR3 regions were amplified from roughly 1.8 ug genomic DNA, or all available DNA if less, using the immunoSEQ assay. For multiplex PCR, 60 forward primers for TCR V beta segments and 13 reverse primers for J beta segments were used. Synthetic control templates were spiked into each sample at limiting dilution to estimate reads per starting template. The Illumina HiSeq System generated 87 bp sequencing reads. Processing in the source paper ran as follows. To remove PCR and sequencing errors, closely related sequences were merged with a nearest neighbor algorithm. Tumor samples were used in the study only if more than 100 unique TCRs were identified. Estimated TIL fraction was calculated by dividing the T cell count derived from reads and spike-in coverage by the number of input cells, with 6.4 pg DNA per diploid cell assumed. TCR overlap was defined as the percentage of unique tumor TCR beta sequences that were also found in the peripheral blood of the same patient. TCRdb holds this immuneACCESS table with in-frame rearrangements only. Some clones are missing; in checked studies, unresolved V genes explain under half, and the rest has no known cause. For V, J and clone size, that table is used; D and trimming come from the DNA. This sample comprises over a thousand clones, approximately 78% of them detected only once. 7% to 10% of the sample goes to the ten largest clones.

CDR1 and CDR2 are drawn from the germline V gene (reference sequence): LNHDA, SQIVND. The CDR3, cysteine through phenylalanine, is 14 amino acids long. Only CDR3 DNA is held: 42 bases, read in frame from base 1. From V the trimming removes 6 bases and from J it removes 4 bases, while the gene matches leave 7 bases of the junction unaccounted for. As concerns this clone: Its antigen is currently not known. Base qualities are missing; no much larger clone stands one base away.

The time point label, as the study defines it: after dendritic cell vaccination, including at tumor progression/relapse. To make the vaccine, monocyte-derived dendritic cells were cultured for 6 to 7 days with IL-4 and GM-CSF and then pulsed overnight with autologous tumor lysate. To be selected, patients needed enough residual fresh-frozen tumor tissue and more than two years of available survival data. Patients received autologous tumor lysate-pulsed dendritic cell vaccination between the early 2000s and the early 2010s. None of the glioblastoma patients carried an isocitrate dehydrogenase mutation, although molecular status otherwise varied. Three intradermal dendritic cell vaccine injections were administered to patients at biweekly intervals in the arm below the axilla. Before DNA isolation, tumor specimens were washed free of blood and had necrotic areas removed, and H&E staining confirmed tumor content over 20%. The Qiagen DNeasy Blood extraction Kit was used for extraction of genomic DNA.

This specimen consisted of tumor tissue, obtained after dendritic cell vaccination. In this chain, TRBV19 is recombined with TRBJ2-7; 9 bases in between match TRBD1. This receptor was taken from a human donor with glioblastoma. The CDR3 reads as follows: CASSAGTGKYEQYF. DNA sequence: TGTGCCAGTAGCGCCGGGACAGGGAAGTACGAGCAGTACTTC.